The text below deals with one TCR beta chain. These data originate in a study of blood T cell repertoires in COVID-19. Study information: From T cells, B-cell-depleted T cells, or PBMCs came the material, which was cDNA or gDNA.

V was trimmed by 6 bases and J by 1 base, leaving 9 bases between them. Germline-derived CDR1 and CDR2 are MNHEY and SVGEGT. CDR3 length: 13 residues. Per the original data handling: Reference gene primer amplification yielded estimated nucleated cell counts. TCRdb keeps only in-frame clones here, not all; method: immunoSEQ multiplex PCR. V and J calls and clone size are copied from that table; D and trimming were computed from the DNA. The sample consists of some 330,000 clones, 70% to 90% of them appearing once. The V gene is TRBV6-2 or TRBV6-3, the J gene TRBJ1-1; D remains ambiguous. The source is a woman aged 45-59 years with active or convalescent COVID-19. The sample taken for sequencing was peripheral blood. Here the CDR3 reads CASSLTRNTEAFF. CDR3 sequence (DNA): TGTGCCAGCAGCTTAACACGGAACACTGAAGCTTTCTTT.